This passage covers 2 T cell receptor beta chains from one sample sequenced in a study of CD8+CD57+ T cells in acquired aplastic anemia. Genomic DNA, serving as template, underwent TCR beta VDJ and CDR3 profiling. TCRdb reprocessed the reads with MiXCR, giving one entry per CDR3 protein. In the table there are 400,000 to 600,000 distinct CDR3 sequences, around 30% of which are singletons. Patients sequenced had flow cytometry evidence of CD8+CD57+ cell expansion. What was sequenced was sorted CD4+, CD8+, or CD8+CD57+ T cells (not recorded which) from PBMCs. Source of these receptors: a human donor with aplastic anemia.

The V and J genes are TRBV4-2 and TRBJ1-5, with D unresolved. V dropped 1 base and J dropped 3 bases, with 16 bases sitting between them. The CDR3 is 17 amino acids. Per germline, CDR1 LGHNA and CDR2 YNFKEQ. Here the CDR3 reads CASSQGERISLNQPQHF. The CDR3 region has the DNA TGTGCCAGCAGCCAAGGGGAACGGATTTCACTCAATCAGCCCCAGCATTTT.

This clonotype was detected a few times. V and J are TRBV5-1 and TRBJ1-1, with a weak D call TRBD1 (6 bases). Germline CDR1 SGHRS, CDR2 YFSETQ. The germline V and J ends were trimmed by 4 bases and 2 bases, with 15 bases remaining between them. The CDR3 is 15 residues long. DNA of the CDR3: TGCGCCAGCAGCCTACAACAGGGTTCAAACACTGAAGCTTTCTTT. Amino acid sequence: CASSLQQGSNTEAFF. Together with reference TRBV5-1 and TRBJ1-1, the CDR3 gives the full variable domain: KAGVTQTPRYLIKTRGQQVTLSCSPISGHRSVSWYQQTPGQGLQFLFEYFSETQRNKGNFPGRFSGRQFSNSRSEMNVSTLELGDSALYLCASSLQQGSNTEAFFGQGTRLTVV.